This TCR beta chain comes out of a study of human thymus T cells. The source of the thymus tissue was resections taken during corrective heart surgery. Profiled with immunoSEQ multiplex PCR; TCRdb holds only in-frame clones, not every one. The table includes about 78,000 clones, about 96% detected once. This clone was counted once. Germline assignment: CDR1 LNHDA and CDR2 SQIVND (reference sequence). Unmatched junction bases numbered 6, after V lost 1 base and J lost 2 bases. CDR3 length equals 17 residues. J is TRBJ1-1 and V is TRBV19, with 11 bases aligning to TRBD1. This TCR was sampled from a boy less than two years old with a congenital heart defect but otherwise immunologically healthy. The sequenced material came from thymus tissue. The CDR3 bases are TGTGCCAGTAGTATAGTACGGGACAGGGGGAGAAACACTGAAGCTTTCTTT. This translates into CASSIVRDRGRNTEAFF.